These T cell receptor beta chains were read from a single sample in a study of OX40 agonist ivuxolimab in advanced cancers. Assay: immunoSEQ multiplex PCR; the TCRdb copy retains only in-frame clones and omits some. The sample consists of approximately 49,000 clones, roughly 84% of them appearing once. The specimen comprised CD4+ or CD8+ T cells sorted from blood, sampled in a trial of the OX40 agonist ivuxolimab. All receptors derive from an adult with an advanced solid tumor such as melanoma, head and neck, liver or kidney cancer. CDR3s include the opening cysteine and the closing phenylalanine or tryptophan. The order of the fields is V gene, J gene, CDR3 protein.

TRBV11-2	TRBJ2-5	CASSLRGRDEETQYF
TRBV7-2	TRBJ2-1	CASSLGLATSGQFF
TRBV29-1	TRBJ2-1	CSVVAGTNTGLF
TRBV18	TRBJ2-5	CASGVKAGGETQYF
TRBV19	TRBJ1-5	CASSVRQGFQPQHF
TRBV18	TRBJ1-1	CASSPTDGGEAFF
TRBV5-5	TRBJ2-2	CASSYWTSGNTGELFF
TRBV6-5	TRBJ1-2	CASSYAKGVNYGYTF
TRBV5-4	TRBJ2-2	CASRPGQVRDGELFF
TRBV7-2	TRBJ1-6	CASSRSTGSSYNSPLHF
TRBV11-3	TRBJ1-2	CASSLVALPIWGVRYGYTF
TRBV30	TRBJ2-7	CAWREGTARFEQYF
TRBV19	TRBJ2-2	CASSPQASTGELFF
TRBV6-5	TRBJ2-7	CASRSSYEQYF
TRBV30	TRBJ2-5	CAWSAGPGTQETQYF
TRBV5-1	TRBJ1-1	CASSEGVGNTEAFF
TRBV11-2	TRBJ2-1	CASSLYSGGPYNEQFF
TRBV2	TRBJ2-1	CASSDPGGKDEQFF
TRBV5-4	TRBJ2-3	CASSLGLAGGTDTQYF
TRBV10-3	TRBJ2-3	CAISESGGGGADTQYF
TRBV25-1	TRBJ2-4	CASSDGGLGKNIQYF
TRBV30	TRBJ1-5	CAWSAGWGNQPQHF
TRBV19	TRBJ2-7	CASRDLAGPYYEQYF
TRBV30	TRBJ2-1	CAWSGRAAWGSYNEQFF
TRBV2	TRBJ2-7	CASSQQGHEQYF
TRBV7-8	TRBJ2-7	CASSLPSGAPREQYF
TRBV2	TRBJ1-5	CASSEEAGGDQPQHF
TRBV30	TRBJ2-4	CAWSVRGRVGNIQYF
TRBV2	TRBJ1-4	CATHREIANEKLFF